Below, 28 T cell receptor beta chains from the same sample are listed, as sequenced in a study of Graves' ophthalmopathy and Graves' hyperthyroidism. Researchers took RNA transcripts and amplified TCR beta CDR3 regions from them. The library came from an HTBI-primed first-round RT-PCR and a second-round multiplex PCR. One entry per CDR3 protein results from TCRdb running MiXCR on the multiplex PCR reads. Found here are approximately 1.2 million distinct CDR3 sequences, about 38% of them singletons; the top ten hold approximately 12%. Sequenced sample: peripheral blood or thyroid tissue (not recorded which). The source is an adult man with Graves' hyperthyroidism.

At least ten counts were recorded for this clonotype. The V and J genes are TRBV24-1 and TRBJ1-2; TRBD1 agrees at 11 bases. The CDR3 is made up of 15 amino acids. Germline CDR1 reads KGHDR; CDR2 reads SFDVKD. V lost 4 bases and J lost 5; bases outside the gene matches: 5. The CDR3 spells CATSDPGQGAYGYTF. The DNA for the CDR3 is TGTGCCACCAGTGACCCTGGACAGGGGGCGTATGGCTACACCTTC.

V usage is TRBV28 and J usage is TRBJ1-4; D not certain. The V gene lost 4 bases and the J gene lost 6 bases, with 15 bases spanning the gap. The CDR3 runs to 15 residues. CDR1 is MDHEN and CDR2 is SYDVKM in the germline V gene. CDR3 loop: CASSYGLGGDEKLFF. CDR3 sequence (DNA): TGTGCCAGCAGTTATGGTTTAGGTGGTGATGAAAAACTGTTTTTT.

This clonotype was picked up many times. The J gene is TRBJ1-5, the V gene TRBV29-1; 9 nucleotides agree with TRBD1. The CDR3 has 14 residues. Trimming removed 7 bases from V and 4 bases from J; junction bases left unmatched: 8. The germline gives CDR1 SQVTM, CDR2 ANQGSEA. This CDR3 reads CSAGTGLGNQPQHF. CDR3 DNA sequence: TGCAGCGCCGGGACAGGGCTGGGTAATCAGCCCCAGCATTTT.

Comments on this clonotype: A read error may produce the germline difference seen at one junction end. The chain carries TRBV29-1 and TRBJ2-6, with TRBD1 matching 8 bases. From germline, CDR1 is SQVTM and CDR2 ANQGSEA. This CDR3 has 14 amino acids. The CDR3 DNA reads TGCAGCGTTGGAGCATCAGGGGGCGCGGGCACTGAAGCTTTC. This translates into CSVGASGGAGTEAF. The full variable domain, with the rest looked up from reference TRBV29-1 and TRBJ2-6, is SAVISQKPSRDICQRGTSLTIQCQVDSQVTMMFWYRQQPGQSLTLIATANQGSEATYESGFVIDKFPISRPNLTFSTLTVSNMSPEDSSIYLCSVGASGGAGTEAFGAGSRLTVL.

In its sample, this clonotype was seen many times. The rearrangement uses TRBV5-8 and TRBJ1-1; D might be TRBD1 (5 bases). Trimming cost V 4 bases and J 8 bases, with 18 bases left between them. CDR3 length: 14 residues. Per germline, CDR1 SGHTS and CDR2 YDEGEE. The CDR3 DNA sequence: TGTGCCAGCAGCCCCCGGTTTGGTGGGACCGAAGCTTTCTTT. Translated: CASSPRFGGTEAFF.

This rearrangement joins TRBV7-9 to TRBJ2-7, with TRBD1 matching 10 bases. J lost 7 bases, V lost 5 bases, and 8 bases had no gene match. Germline CDR1 reads SEHNR; CDR2 reads FQNEAQ (reference sequence). The CDR3 extends over 14 amino acids. DNA for the CDR3: TGTGCCAGCAGCGCGGGGACAGGGGTGGAGGAGCAGTACTTC. Amino acids: CASSAGTGVEEQYF.

About this clonotype: The germline gene is not matched at one end of the junction; a read error may be the cause. The chain has TRBV7-9 and TRBJ1-1; D gene ambiguous. Germline assignment: CDR1 SEHNR and CDR2 FQNEAQ (reference sequence). The CDR3 is 15 residues long. CDR3 sequence reads: CASSLILNMNTESFF. In DNA form, the CDR3 reads TGTGCCAGCAGCTTAATACTTAACATGAACACTGAATCTTTCTTT. The variable domain in full, completed from reference TRBV7-9 and TRBJ1-1, reads DTGVSQNPRHKITKRGQNVTFRCDPISEHNRLYWYRQTLGQGPEFLTYFQNEAQLEKSRLLSDRFSAERPKGSFSTLEIQRTEQGDSAMYLCASSLILNMNTESFFGQGTRLTVV.

A remark on this clonotype: The germline gene is not matched at one end of the junction; a read error may be the cause. This chain connects TRBV7-9 to TRBJ1-1; unclear D gene. This CDR3 has 13 residues. Germline-derived CDR1 and CDR2 are SEHNR and FQNEAQ (reference sequence). This CDR3 reads CASSLVGNTEASF. The CDR3 nucleotides are TGTGCCAGCAGCTTAGTAGGGAACACTGAAGCTTCCTTT.

This clonotype appeared many times. In DNA, the CDR3 is TGTGCCAGCAGCGGGACAGGGGACACTGAAGCTTTCTTT. It yields the protein CASSGTGDTEAFF. V gene TRBV7-9 combines with J gene TRBJ1-1; 10 bases map to TRBD1. The CDR3 has 13 residues. The V segment lost 5 bases and the J segment 3 bases; nucleotides outside the gene matches: 0. CDR1 is SEHNR and CDR2 is FQNEAQ in the germline V gene (reference sequence).

This clonotype was seen ten or more times. The chain has TRBV6-5 and TRBJ1-2; tentatively, D is TRBD1 (6 bases). Germline-derived CDR1 and CDR2 are MNHEY and SVGAGI. This CDR3 spans 13 amino acids. V was trimmed by 9 bases and J by 4 bases, leaving 15 bases between them. Written as DNA, the CDR3 is TGTGCCAGTCTCGCGACAGGCAGCTATGGCTACACCTTC. As protein: CASLATGSYGYTF.

The chain combines TRBV11-2 with TRBJ2-7, with TRBD2 matching over 8 bases. Germline V gene data show CDR1 as SGHAT and CDR2 as FQNNGV. V was clipped by 7 bases and J by 3 bases; unmatched bases: 5. The CDR3 totals 13 residues. Here the CDR3 DNA reads TGTGCCAGCACCAATAGCGGGGTCTACGAGCAGTACTTC. Encoded protein: CASTNSGVYEQYF.

V and J are TRBV20-1 and TRBJ2-7; no clear D. The J call may not be correct, given that the DNA end is closer to TRBJ2-1. The CDR3 has 11 residues. Per germline, CDR1 DFQATT and CDR2 SNEGSKA (reference sequence). This chain's CDR3 is CSARWYNEQFF. CDR3 bases: TGCAGTGCTAGATGGTACAATGAGCAGTTCTTC.

The chain joins TRBV10-3 to TRBJ2-7; tentative D call: TRBD1 (6 bases). Germline CDR1 reads ENHRY; CDR2 reads SYGVKD. Trimming cost V 6 bases and J 6 bases, with 24 bases left between them. The CDR3 extends over 16 amino acids. The CDR3 region has the DNA TGTGCCATCAGATCAGGGGCGAGGGAGACACGAACCGAGCAGTACTTC. This encodes CAIRSGARETRTEQYF.

This clonotype was seen once. The genes are TRBV29-1 and TRBJ2-1, with TRBD2 matching over 13 bases. The length of the CDR3 is 14 residues. Germline values: CDR1 SQVTM, CDR2 ANQGSEA. J was trimmed by 5 bases and V by 5 bases; bases with no gene match: 3. CDR3 nucleotide sequence: TGCAGCGTTCGGGGACTAGCGGGGAACAATGAGCAGTTCTTC. This translates into CSVRGLAGNNEQFF.

The chain joins TRBV7-2 to TRBJ1-5; 8 bases agree with TRBD1. V shed 9 bases and J 11 bases; nucleotides not matched to a gene: 12. CDR1 and CDR2 (germline): SGHTA, FQGNSA. The CDR3 loop spans 13 amino acids. The CDR3 DNA is TGTGCCAGTAGTAGGACAGGGAATGGTGCCCAGCATTTT. It specifies CASSRTGNGAQHF.

This clonotype appeared a few times. J is TRBJ2-7 and V is TRBV6-5; 9 nucleotides line up with TRBD2. The CDR3 loop spans 15 amino acids. The germline V gene encodes CDR1 MNHEY and CDR2 SVGAGI. The J segment lost 0 bases and the V segment lost 6 bases, leaving 6 bases of the junction unmatched. CDR3 residues: CASRDLAGSSYEQYF. CDR3 nucleotide sequence: TGTGCCAGCAGAGACCTAGCGGGGAGCTCCTACGAGCAGTACTTC.

This rearrangement joins TRBV5-1 to TRBJ2-5; 9 bases fit TRBD2. J lost 5 bases, V lost 7 bases, and 15 bases had no gene match. The germline V gene encodes CDR1 SGHRS and CDR2 YFSETQ. The CDR3 runs to 16 residues. The CDR3 loop is CASSIAGEGSGETQYF. In DNA, the CDR3 is TGCGCCAGCTCCATAGCGGGAGAGGGGTCGGGGGAGACCCAGTACTTC.

This chain joins TRBV6-5 and TRBJ1-6; 9 bases fit TRBD1. CDR3 size: 19 residues. Germline V gene sequence: CDR1 MNHEY, CDR2 SVGAGI. The V segment lost 1 base and the J segment 7 bases; nucleotides outside the gene matches: 14. CDR3 sequence reads: CASSYFHPGQGNLNSPLHF. CDR3 coding DNA: TGTGCCAGCAGTTACTTCCACCCGGGACAGGGCAACTTAAATTCACCCCTCCACTTT.

Points on this clonotype: This may arise from a read error, as a much more abundant clone is one base away. The CDR3 protein is CASRHSEAFF. The CDR3 DNA reads TGTGCCAGTAGACACAGCGAAGCTTTCTTT. V is TRBV19 and J is TRBJ1-1; the D is unclear. The CDR3 totals 10 residues. With 6 bases removed from V and 8 bases from J, the gap between germline ends came to 7 bases. Germline V CDR1 and CDR2: LNHDA, SQIVND (reference sequence).

V gene TRBV19 combines with J gene TRBJ2-2, with no clear D. V was trimmed by 7 bases and J by 4 bases, leaving 7 bases between them. There are 12 residues in the CDR3. Germline CDR1 LNHDA, CDR2 SQIVND (reference sequence). The CDR3 is CASMKGTGELFF. The CDR3 DNA is TGTGCCAGTATGAAGGGCACCGGGGAGCTGTTTTTT.

There are a few counts of this clonotype. This chain uses TRBV27 with TRBJ1-2, with a possible D match to TRBD1 (6 bases). CDR3 size: 15 residues. Trimming took off 5 bases at V and 4 bases at J, with 17 bases between the two ends. Germline loops: CDR1 MNHEY, CDR2 SMNVEV (reference sequence). CDR3 sequence (DNA): TGTGCCAGCAGTCCAACCTGGGACAACTCCTATGGCTACACCTTC. Protein sequence: CASSPTWDNSYGYTF.

This clonotype was counted many times. The gene calls are TRBV2 and TRBJ1-2, with 9 bases fitting TRBD1. The germline V gene has CDR1 SNHLY and CDR2 FYNNEI. The CDR3 has 15 amino acids. After removal of 6 bases from V and 3 bases from J, the junction contained 8 bases not matched to a gene. The CDR3 coding sequence is TGTGCCAGCAGCCTGGATAGGACAGGGGACTATGGCTACACCTTC. Translated, it gives CASSLDRTGDYGYTF.

This clonotype was observed many times. V usage is TRBV19 and J usage is TRBJ2-5; D might be TRBD1 (6 bases). V lost 10 bases and J 3 bases, leaving 18 bases between the germline ends. The length of the CDR3 is 14 residues. Germline V gene data show CDR1 as LNHDA and CDR2 as SQIVND (reference sequence). The CDR3 DNA is TGTGCCACAGGGGACCACTTCTCTAAAGAGACCCAGTACTTC. Translation gives CATGDHFSKETQYF.

This clonotype was counted many times. This chain connects TRBV20-1 to TRBJ1-2, with D perhaps TRBD1 (6 bases). The V end lost 0 bases, the J end lost 7 bases, and 18 bases lay between the germline ends. CDR1 is DFQATT and CDR2 is SNEGSKA in the germline V gene (reference sequence). The CDR3 runs 15 residues. CDR3 protein: CSAREPGGLKGGYTF. The CDR3 DNA follows: TGCAGTGCTAGAGAACCCGGGGGGCTTAAGGGTGGCTACACCTTC.

This clonotype was seen a handful of times. V and J are TRBV28 and TRBJ2-7; D perhaps matches TRBD1 (6 bases). This CDR3 comprises 13 residues. V dropped 7 bases and J dropped 2 bases, with 12 bases sitting between them. Germline lookup yields CDR1 MDHEN and CDR2 SYDVKM. The CDR3 nucleotides are TGTGCCAGCATCGGGCAGGGGACCTACGAGCAGTACTTC. It specifies CASIGQGTYEQYF.

The V call is TRBV7-2, the J call TRBJ1-3; D is undetermined. V gave up 3 bases and J gave up 0 bases, with 15 bases separating them. In germline, CDR1 is SGHTA, CDR2 FQGNSA. There are 17 residues in the CDR3. The CDR3 here is CASSFKTSGLSGNTIYF. CDR3 bases: TGTGCCAGCAGCTTTAAGACTAGCGGGCTCTCTGGAAACACCATATATTTT.

The sample holds a few counts of this clonotype. The chain has TRBV19 and TRBJ1-2; no firm D call. Germline V gene data show CDR1 as LNHDA and CDR2 as SQIVND (reference sequence). CDR3 length equals 15 residues. V dropped 3 bases and J dropped 0 bases, with 11 bases sitting between them. In DNA form, the CDR3 reads TGTGCCAGTAGTATCTCCGGGGAAACTAACTATGGCTACACCTTC. Translated, it gives CASSISGETNYGYTF.

This clonotype was observed many times. J is TRBJ2-7 and V is TRBV7-8; D possibly matches TRBD1 or TRBD2 (5 bases each). The CDR3 covers 14 residues. Trimming removed 5 bases from V and 2 bases from J, with 13 bases in between. Germline CDR1 is SGHVS and CDR2 is FQNEAQ. The CDR3 DNA reads TGTGCCAGCAGCGACTCGGGGACCACCTACGAGCAGTACTTC. Amino acid sequence: CASSDSGTTYEQYF.